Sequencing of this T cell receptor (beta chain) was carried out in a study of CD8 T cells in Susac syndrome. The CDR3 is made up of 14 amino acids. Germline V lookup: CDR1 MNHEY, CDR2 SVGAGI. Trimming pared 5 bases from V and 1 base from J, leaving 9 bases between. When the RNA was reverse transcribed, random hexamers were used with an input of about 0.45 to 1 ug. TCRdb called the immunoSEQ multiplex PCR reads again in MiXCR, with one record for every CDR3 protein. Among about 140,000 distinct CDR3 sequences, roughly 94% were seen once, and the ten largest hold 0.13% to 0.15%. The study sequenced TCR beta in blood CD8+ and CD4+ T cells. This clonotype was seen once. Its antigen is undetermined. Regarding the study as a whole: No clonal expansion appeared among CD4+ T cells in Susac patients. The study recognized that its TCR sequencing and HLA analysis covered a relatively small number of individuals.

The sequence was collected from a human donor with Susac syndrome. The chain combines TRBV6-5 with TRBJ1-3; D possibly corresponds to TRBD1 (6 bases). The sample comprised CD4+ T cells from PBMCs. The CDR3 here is CASSTGASGNTIYF. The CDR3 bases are TGTGCCAGCAGTACGGGGGCATCTGGAAACACCATATATTTT.